The 20 T cell receptor beta chains in this list originate from one sample, sequenced in a study of identical twins. TCRdb passed the 5' RACE reads through MiXCR, listing each CDR3 protein once. The data show under 450,000 distinct CDR3 sequences, roughly 18% seen once. Sample: naive T cells sorted from blood. The source of these receptors is a man aged 50-60 years in good health.

The sample holds a few counts of this clonotype. This rearrangement joins TRBV20-1 to TRBJ1-5; D perhaps matches TRBD1 (6 bases). Germline CDR1 DFQATT, CDR2 SNEGSKA (reference sequence). With 0 bases removed from V and 4 bases from J, the gap between germline ends came to 10 bases. The CDR3 consists of 14 residues. CDR3 sequence reads: CSARDFQGNQPQHF. The CDR3 bases are TGCAGTGCTAGAGATTTTCAGGGGAATCAGCCCCAGCATTTT.

A few counts support this clonotype. This chain connects TRBV20-1 to TRBJ2-1; 7 bases agree with TRBD2. Trimming took 5 bases from V and 2 from J; bases not matched to a gene: 6. Germline-derived CDR1 and CDR2 are DFQATT and SNEGSKA (reference sequence). The CDR3 has 14 residues. Here the CDR3 DNA reads TGCAGTGCTGTCCAGCGGGGTGCCTACAATGAGCAGTTCTTC. Protein: CSAVQRGAYNEQFF.

This clonotype was detected only a few times. J is TRBJ1-5 and V is TRBV5-1; D might be TRBD1 (6 bases). The CDR3 loop spans 14 amino acids. CDR1 is SGHRS and CDR2 is YFSETQ in the germline V gene. The germline V and J ends were trimmed by 1 base and 5 bases, with 10 bases remaining between them. This chain's CDR3 is CASSLRGEDQPQHF. CDR3 bases: TGCGCCAGCAGCTTGAGGGGGGAGGATCAGCCCCAGCATTTT. The full variable domain, with the rest looked up from reference TRBV5-1 and TRBJ1-5, is KAGVTQTPRYLIKTRGQQVTLSCSPISGHRSVSWYQQTPGQGLQFLFEYFSETQRNKGNFPGRFSGRQFSNSRSEMNVSTLELGDSALYLCASSLRGEDQPQHFGDGTRLSIL.

Ten or more counts support this clonotype. The chain employs TRBV14 and TRBJ2-7; TRBD1 matches 7 bases. Germline CDR1 is SGHDN and CDR2 is FVKESK. This CDR3 is 16 amino acids long. V gave up 3 bases and J gave up 4 bases; unmatched junction bases: 12. The CDR3 spells CASSQDPGQTFYEQYF. CDR3 coding DNA: TGTGCCAGCAGCCAGGATCCGGGACAGACATTTTACGAGCAGTACTTC.

This clonotype was seen more than once but under ten times. J is TRBJ2-7 and V is TRBV5-5; 8 bases map to TRBD2. The CDR3 runs to 15 residues. CDR1 is SGHKS, CDR2 YYEKEE, per germline (reference sequence). With 1 base clipped from V and 7 bases from J, the junction kept 10 bases outside the gene matches. The CDR3 loop reads CASSLTTGGPLEQYF. CDR3 nucleotide sequence: TGTGCCAGCAGCTTGACGACGGGAGGGCCCTTGGAGCAGTACTTC.

In its sample, this clonotype was seen a few times. The chain is built from TRBV7-2 and TRBJ2-7; D gene unclear. Germline values: CDR1 SGHTA, CDR2 FQGNSA. The V and J ends lost 0 bases and 7 bases respectively, with 19 bases between them. The CDR3 contains 16 residues. CDR3 loop: CASSLAHSIPTLEQYF. In DNA form, the CDR3 reads TGTGCCAGCAGCTTAGCCCACTCAATTCCTACGTTAGAGCAGTACTTC.

This clonotype was counted ten times or more. The chain is built from TRBV28 and TRBJ1-4; the D gene is possibly TRBD1 (5 bases). V shed 5 bases and J shed 0 bases, with 16 bases lying between them. The CDR3 sequence is 17 residues long. Germline values: CDR1 MDHEN, CDR2 SYDVKM. CDR3 region: CASSLLGTGTTNEKLFF. Written as DNA, the CDR3 is TGTGCCAGCAGTCTCCTCGGGACTGGGACAACTAATGAAAAACTGTTTTTT. The full variable domain, rest sourced from reference TRBV28 and TRBJ1-4, is DVKVTQSSRYLVKRTGEKVFLECVQDMDHENMFWYRQDPGLGLRLIYFSYDVKMKEKGDIPEGYSVSREKKERFSLILESASTNQTSMYLCASSLLGTGTTNEKLFFGSGTQLSVL.

The chain recombines TRBV19 with TRBJ2-3; D ambiguous. Per germline, CDR1 LNHDA and CDR2 SQIVND (reference sequence). The V and J ends lost 2 bases and 9 bases respectively, with 15 bases between them. The CDR3 length is 14 residues. The CDR3 DNA is TGTGCCAGTAGTATAATCTTCCCGGGCCCAACGCAGTATTTT. Amino acids: CASSIIFPGPTQYF. Complete variable domain (other parts from reference TRBV19 and TRBJ2-3): DGGITQSPKYLFRKEGQNVTLSCEQNLNHDAMYWYRQDPGQGLRLIYYSQIVNDFQKGDIAEGYSVSREKKESFPLTVTSAQKNPTAFYLCASSIIFPGPTQYFGPGTRLTVL.

The V and J genes are TRBV11-1 and TRBJ2-3; D may be TRBD1 (6 bases). The germline V gene has CDR1 SGHAT and CDR2 FQDESV (reference sequence). Deletions cut 0 bases from V and 0 bases from J, with 22 bases between. The length of the CDR3 is 20 residues. The CDR3 nucleotides are TGTGCCAGCAGCTTAGCGATTTGGGCAGGGGTGGTTTCCAGCACAGATACGCAGTATTTT. Its translation: CASSLAIWAGVVSSTDTQYF.

The V gene is TRBV5-1, the J gene TRBJ2-3; D uncertain. This CDR3 comprises 13 residues. Germline loops: CDR1 SGHRS, CDR2 YFSETQ. Trimming stripped 4 bases from V and 3 bases from J, with 9 bases between. This CDR3 reads CASSPAGTDTQYF. CDR3 in DNA: TGCGCCAGCAGCCCAGCTGGTACAGATACGCAGTATTTT.

The V gene is TRBV15, the J gene TRBJ2-7, with 9 bases matching TRBD2. The CDR3 consists of 17 residues. Germline trimming cut 6 bases from V and 4 bases from J; bases unmatched to any gene: 16. The germline gives CDR1 LNHNV, CDR2 YYDKDF (reference sequence). CDR3 in DNA: TGTGCCACCAGACCTGAGGCGGGGCGGGGGGGCCTTTACGAGCAGTACTTC. Its protein product is CATRPEAGRGGLYEQYF.

The table lists this clonotype with many counts. This sequence joins TRBV28 and TRBJ2-7; TRBD1 is a possible D gene (6 bases). Germline loops: CDR1 MDHEN, CDR2 SYDVKM. This CDR3 comprises 13 residues. Trimming removed 5 bases from V and 3 bases from J, with 11 bases in between. The CDR3, as DNA: TGTGCCAGCAGTAGTTTAGGGGGCTACGAGCAGTACTTC. Translated, it gives CASSSLGGYEQYF.

This clonotype was found many times. The genes are TRBV15 and TRBJ2-7; 7 nucleotides agree with TRBD1. CDR1 and CDR2 from the germline V gene are LNHNV and YYDKDF (reference sequence). This CDR3 has 13 residues. Trimming removed 6 bases from V and 3 bases from J; junction bases left unmatched: 5. The DNA of the CDR3 is TGTGCCACCAGAAACCAGGGGGTCTACGAGCAGTACTTC. Translating gives CATRNQGVYEQYF.

The CDR3 protein is CSARDTRGFYGYTF. The CDR3 nucleotides are TGCAGTGCTAGAGACACCAGGGGGTTCTATGGCTACACCTTC. This rearrangement joins TRBV20-1 to TRBJ1-2; TRBD1 matches 7 bases. Germline trimming cut 0 bases from V and 4 bases from J; bases unmatched to any gene: 5. Looked up from germline, CDR1 is DFQATT and CDR2 is SNEGSKA (reference sequence). The CDR3 extends over 14 amino acids.

This clonotype occurred many times. This chain uses TRBV5-1 with TRBJ2-7, with TRBD1 as a possible D gene (5 bases). In germline, CDR1 is SGHRS, CDR2 YFSETQ. The V end lost 0 bases, the J end lost 2 bases, and 9 bases lay between the germline ends. CDR3 length equals 14 residues. This chain's CDR3 is CASSLVQGAYEQYF. CDR3 bases: TGCGCCAGCAGCTTGGTCCAAGGGGCCTACGAGCAGTACTTC.

Remarks on this clonotype: The final CDR3 position lacks the conserved phenylalanine or tryptophan, pointing to a likely read error. V usage is TRBV6-2 or TRBV6-3 and J usage is TRBJ2-1, with D perhaps TRBD1 or TRBD2 (5 bases each). CDR3 length: 16 residues. Trimming cost V 5 bases and J 3 bases, with 17 bases left between them. The germline V gene has CDR1 MNHEY and CDR2 SVGEGT. CDR3 protein: CASSHLGGTNYNEQFC. The CDR3 DNA follows: TGTGCCAGCAGTCACTTAGGTGGGACGAACTACAATGAGCAGTTCTGC.

V gene TRBV25-1 combines with J gene TRBJ2-7; D possibly corresponds to TRBD2 (5 bases). CDR3 length: 12 residues. Trimming cost V 4 bases and J 5 bases, with 9 bases left between them. The germline V gene encodes CDR1 MGHDK and CDR2 SYGVNS. CDR3 amino acids: CASSAWRNEQYF. The CDR3 nucleotides read TGTGCCAGCAGTGCTTGGAGGAACGAGCAGTACTTC.

This clonotype was seen repeatedly, ten times or more. The CDR3 is CASSSTSGGVVETQYF. In DNA form, the CDR3 reads TGCGCCAGCAGCTCGACTAGCGGGGGGGTAGTAGAGACCCAGTACTTC. J is TRBJ2-5 and V is TRBV5-1, with 14 bases matching TRBD2. The CDR3 is 16 amino acids. Germline loops: CDR1 SGHRS, CDR2 YFSETQ. The V gene end was trimmed by 3 bases and the J gene end by 4 bases; junction bases not matched to a gene: 5.

The V gene is TRBV6-2 or TRBV6-3, the J gene TRBJ1-2; D is undetermined. This CDR3 has 12 residues. CDR1 is MNHEY, CDR2 SVGEGT, per germline. V gave up 4 bases and J gave up 4 bases, with 7 bases separating them. The CDR3 DNA sequence: TGTGCCAGCAGTTCCACCCGCTATGGCTACACCTTC. Amino acid sequence: CASSSTRYGYTF.

The rearrangement joins TRBV7-3 to TRBJ2-5; D is ambiguous. With 5 bases removed from V and 0 bases from J, the gap between germline ends came to 13 bases. The CDR3 is 15 amino acids. In germline, CDR1 is SGHTA, CDR2 FQGTGA. The CDR3 is CASSPTGTYQETQYF. In DNA form, the CDR3 reads TGTGCCAGCAGCCCGACGGGCACTTACCAAGAGACCCAGTACTTC.